The entry below describes one T cell receptor (beta chain). Its antigen is as yet unknown. These data are taken from a study of somatic mutations in cytotoxic T cells in rheumatoid arthritis. Per germline, CDR1 SNHLY and CDR2 FYNNEI. The CDR3 spans 17 residues. The V segment lost 3 bases and the J segment 4 bases; nucleotides outside the gene matches: 6. General observations from the study: An increase in CD8+ clonality with age was seen in rheumatoid arthritis patients but not in healthy controls.

Measured with immunoSEQ multiplex PCR; TCRdb has only the in-frame clones, and not every one. This sample yields over 15,000 clones, of which 81% are seen a single time; roughly an eighth belongs to the top ten. The receptor was derived from an adult with rheumatoid arthritis. Sequenced sample: CD8+ T cells sorted from blood. This chain uses TRBV2 with TRBJ2-3; 14 nucleotides align to TRBD2. The CDR3 loop is CASSDPTSGRAPDTQYF. In DNA form, the CDR3 reads TGTGCCAGCAGTGACCCGACTAGCGGGAGGGCCCCAGATACGCAGTATTTT.